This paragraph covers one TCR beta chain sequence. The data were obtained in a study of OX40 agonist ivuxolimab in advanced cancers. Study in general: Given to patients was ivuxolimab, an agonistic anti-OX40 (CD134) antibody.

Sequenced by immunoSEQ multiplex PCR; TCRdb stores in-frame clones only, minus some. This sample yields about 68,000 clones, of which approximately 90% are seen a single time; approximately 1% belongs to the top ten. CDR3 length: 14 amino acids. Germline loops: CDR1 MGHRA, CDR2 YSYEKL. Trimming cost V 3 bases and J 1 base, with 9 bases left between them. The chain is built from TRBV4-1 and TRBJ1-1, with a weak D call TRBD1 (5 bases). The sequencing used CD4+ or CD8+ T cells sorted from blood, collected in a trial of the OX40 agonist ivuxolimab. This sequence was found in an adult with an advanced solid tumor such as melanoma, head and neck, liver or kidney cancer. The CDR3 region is CASSQGPRNTEAFF. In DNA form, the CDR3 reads TGCGCCAGCAGCCAGGGACCCCGGAACACTGAAGCTTTCTTT.